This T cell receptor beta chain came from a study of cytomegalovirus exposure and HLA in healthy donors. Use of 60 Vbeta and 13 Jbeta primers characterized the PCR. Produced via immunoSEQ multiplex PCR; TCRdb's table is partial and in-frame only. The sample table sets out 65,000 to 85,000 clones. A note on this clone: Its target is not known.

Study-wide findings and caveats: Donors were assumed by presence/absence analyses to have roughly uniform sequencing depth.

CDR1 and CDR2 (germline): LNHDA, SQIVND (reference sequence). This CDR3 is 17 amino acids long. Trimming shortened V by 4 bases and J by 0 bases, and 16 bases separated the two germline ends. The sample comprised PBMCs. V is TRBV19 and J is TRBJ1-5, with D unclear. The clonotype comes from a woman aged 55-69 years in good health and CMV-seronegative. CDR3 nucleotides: TGTGCCAGTAGTACCCTTGGGAGAGGGTATAGCAATCAGCCCCAGCATTTT. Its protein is CASSTLGRGYSNQPQHF.